The sequence of this TCR beta chain was determined in a study of blood T cell repertoires in COVID-19. Study overall: The origin of the acute and convalescent COVID-19 samples was the United States, Italy and Spain. PBMCs, B-cell-depleted T cells, or T cells provided the cDNA or gDNA that made up the material.

V lost 6 bases, J lost 1 base, and 4 bases stayed unmatched. This CDR3 region has 14 residues. CDR1 and CDR2 from the germline V gene are MNHEY and SMNVEV (reference sequence). Original processing methods: Using reference gene primer amplification, nucleated cell counts were estimated. Only in-frame clones appear in the TCRdb table, and some are missing; sequencing was by immunoSEQ multiplex PCR. The V and J calls and the clone size are those of that table, but D and trimming were determined from the DNA. Among roughly 150,000 clones, almost 85% were seen once, and the ten largest hold approximately 16%.

This chain connects TRBV27 to TRBJ2-3, with TRBD2 matching over 7 bases. The specimen sequenced was peripheral blood. The clonotype comes from a human donor with acute or convalescent COVID-19. The donor label of this sample is uncertain. The CDR3: CASRPGLRTDTQYF. DNA for the CDR3: TGTGCCAGCAGGCCGGGACTACGCACAGATACGCAGTATTTT.